This T cell receptor (beta chain) was observed in a study of esophageal squamous cell carcinoma under preoperative chemotherapy. Broader study findings: Post-treatment tumor-infiltrating lymphocytes appeared partly derived from peripheral T cells migrating into the tumor.

From the PCR reads, TCRdb called clonotypes with MiXCR, one entry per CDR3 protein. Seen here are around 9,000 distinct CDR3 sequences, approximately 50% observed once, and the top ten hold over 12%. Sample time point: after preoperative PTX-NDP chemotherapy. Germline loops: CDR1 MNHNS, CDR2 SASEGT. The CDR3 is made up of 11 amino acids. V dropped 6 bases and J dropped 5 bases, with 5 bases sitting between them. In the case of this clonotype: The antigen remains unidentified.

The genes are TRBV6-1 and TRBJ2-1; D is unclear. The TCR sequence derives from a human donor with esophageal squamous cell carcinoma. The donor label of this sample is uncertain. Sampling was carried out from a patient given preoperative chemotherapy. DNA for the CDR3: TGTGCCAGCAGAGAGCACAATGAGCAGTTCTTC. Translated: CASREHNEQFF.